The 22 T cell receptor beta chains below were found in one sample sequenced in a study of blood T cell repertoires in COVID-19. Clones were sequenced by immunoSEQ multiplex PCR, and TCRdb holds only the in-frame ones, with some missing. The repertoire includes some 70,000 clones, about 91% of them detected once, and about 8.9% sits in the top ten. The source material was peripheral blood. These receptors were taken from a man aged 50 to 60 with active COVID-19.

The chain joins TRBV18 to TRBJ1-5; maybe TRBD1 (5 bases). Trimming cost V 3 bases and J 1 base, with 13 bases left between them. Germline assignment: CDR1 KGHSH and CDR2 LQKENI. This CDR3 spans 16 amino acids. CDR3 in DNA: TGTGCCAGCTCACCTCCGGGGGTGGGGAGCAATCAGCCCCAGCATTTT. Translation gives CASSPPGVGSNQPQHF.

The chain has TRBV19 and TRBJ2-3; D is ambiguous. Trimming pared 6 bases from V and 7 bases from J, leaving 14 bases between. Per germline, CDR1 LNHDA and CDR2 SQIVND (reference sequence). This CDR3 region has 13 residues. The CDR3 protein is CASSPRGTYTQYF. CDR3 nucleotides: TGTGCCAGTAGCCCCCGAGGCACCTATACGCAGTATTTT.

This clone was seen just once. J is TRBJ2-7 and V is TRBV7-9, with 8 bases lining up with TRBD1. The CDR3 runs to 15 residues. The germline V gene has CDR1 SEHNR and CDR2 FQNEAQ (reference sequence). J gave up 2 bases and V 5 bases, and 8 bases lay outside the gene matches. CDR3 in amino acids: CASSRTGWATYEQYF. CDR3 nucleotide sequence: TGTGCCAGCAGCAGGACAGGGTGGGCTACCTACGAGCAGTACTTC.

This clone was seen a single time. CDR3 sequence: CASRKNTGLADTQYF. Here the CDR3 DNA reads TGTGCCAGCAGAAAGAATACAGGGCTCGCAGATACGCAGTATTTT. The chain has TRBV5-4 and TRBJ2-3, with D possibly being TRBD1 (6 bases). Trimming stripped 5 bases from V and 4 bases from J, with 17 bases between. The CDR3 spans 15 residues. CDR1 SGHNT and CDR2 YYREEE come from the germline V gene (reference sequence).

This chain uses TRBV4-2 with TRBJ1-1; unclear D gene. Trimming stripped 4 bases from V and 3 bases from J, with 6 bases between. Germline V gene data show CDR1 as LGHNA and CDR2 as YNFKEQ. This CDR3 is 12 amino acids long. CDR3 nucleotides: TGTGCCAGCAGCCTAGACTACACTGAAGCTTTCTTT. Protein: CASSLDYTEAFF.

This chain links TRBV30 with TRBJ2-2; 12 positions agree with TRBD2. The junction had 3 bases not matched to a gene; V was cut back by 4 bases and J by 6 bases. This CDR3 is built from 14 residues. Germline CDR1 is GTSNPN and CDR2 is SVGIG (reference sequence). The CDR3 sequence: CAWKRLAGAGELFF. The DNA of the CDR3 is TGTGCCTGGAAAAGACTAGCGGGGGCCGGGGAGCTGTTTTTT.

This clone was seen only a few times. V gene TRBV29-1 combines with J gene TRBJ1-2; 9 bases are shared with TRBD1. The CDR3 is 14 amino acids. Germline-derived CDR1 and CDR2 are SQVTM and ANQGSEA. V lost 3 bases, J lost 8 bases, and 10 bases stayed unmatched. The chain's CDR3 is CSVEGDREGRGYTF. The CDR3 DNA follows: TGCAGCGTTGAGGGGGACAGGGAAGGTCGCGGCTACACCTTC.

The CDR3 region has the DNA TGTGCCAGCAGTTTATCCCAACTAGCGGGGGAGCAGTTCTTC. This sequence encodes CASSLSQLAGEQFF. This chain joins TRBV27 and TRBJ2-1; TRBD2 matches at 10 bases. After removal of 0 bases from V and 10 bases from J, the junction contained 3 bases not matched to a gene. The CDR3 is made up of 14 amino acids. The germline gives CDR1 MNHEY, CDR2 SMNVEV (reference sequence).

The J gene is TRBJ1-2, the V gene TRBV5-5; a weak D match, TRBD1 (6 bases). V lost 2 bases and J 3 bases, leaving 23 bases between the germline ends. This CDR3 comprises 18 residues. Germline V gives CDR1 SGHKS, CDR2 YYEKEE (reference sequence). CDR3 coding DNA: TGTGCCAGCAGCTTATCGGCCTATACACAGGGCCCTGACTATGGCTACACCTTC. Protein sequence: CASSLSAYTQGPDYGYTF.

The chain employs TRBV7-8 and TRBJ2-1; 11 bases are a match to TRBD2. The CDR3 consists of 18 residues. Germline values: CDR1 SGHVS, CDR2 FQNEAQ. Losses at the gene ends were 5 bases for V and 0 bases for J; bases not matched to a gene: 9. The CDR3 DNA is TGTGCCAGCAGCCCCCCGACTAGCGGGGACTACTCCTACAATGAGCAGTTCTTC. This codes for CASSPPTSGDYSYNEQFF.

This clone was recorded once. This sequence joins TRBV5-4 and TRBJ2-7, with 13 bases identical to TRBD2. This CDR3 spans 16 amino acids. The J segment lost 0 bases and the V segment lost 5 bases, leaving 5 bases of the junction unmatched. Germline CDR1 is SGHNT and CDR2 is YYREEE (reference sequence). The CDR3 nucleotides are TGTGCCAGCAGACCCGGGACTAGCGGGGCCTCCTACGAGCAGTACTTC. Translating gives CASRPGTSGASYEQYF.

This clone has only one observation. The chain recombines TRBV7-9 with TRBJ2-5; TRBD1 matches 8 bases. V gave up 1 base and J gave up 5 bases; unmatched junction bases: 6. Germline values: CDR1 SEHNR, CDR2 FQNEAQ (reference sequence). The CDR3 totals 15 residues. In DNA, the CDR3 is TGTGCCAGCAGCTTAGAGGTGACAGGGGAGGAGACCCAGTACTTC. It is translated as CASSLEVTGEETQYF.

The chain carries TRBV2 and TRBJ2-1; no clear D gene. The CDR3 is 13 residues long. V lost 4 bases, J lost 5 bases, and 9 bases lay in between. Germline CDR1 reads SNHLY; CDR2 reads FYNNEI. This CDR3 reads CASSGGNNNEQFF. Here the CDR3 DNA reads TGTGCCAGCAGTGGAGGCAATAACAATGAGCAGTTCTTC.

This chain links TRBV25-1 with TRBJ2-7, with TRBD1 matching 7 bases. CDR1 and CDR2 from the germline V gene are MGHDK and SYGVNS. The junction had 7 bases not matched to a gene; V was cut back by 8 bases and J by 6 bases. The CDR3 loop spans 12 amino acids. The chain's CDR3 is CASRGDSLEQYF. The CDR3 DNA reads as TGTGCCAGCCGAGGGGACAGCCTCGAGCAGTACTTC.

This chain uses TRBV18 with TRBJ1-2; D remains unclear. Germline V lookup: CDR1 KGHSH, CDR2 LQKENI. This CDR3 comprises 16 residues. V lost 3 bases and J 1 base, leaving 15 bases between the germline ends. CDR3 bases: TGTGCCAGCTCACCGATAATCGGGTTGGTTAACTATGGCTACACCTTC. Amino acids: CASSPIIGLVNYGYTF.

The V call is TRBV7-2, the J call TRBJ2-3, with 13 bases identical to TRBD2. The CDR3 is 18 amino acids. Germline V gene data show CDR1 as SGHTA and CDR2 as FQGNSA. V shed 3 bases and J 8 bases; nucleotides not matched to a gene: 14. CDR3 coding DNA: TGTGCCAGCAGCTTCGGACTAGCGGGGGCCACCTGGGGCGCTACGCAGTATTTT. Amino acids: CASSFGLAGATWGATQYF.

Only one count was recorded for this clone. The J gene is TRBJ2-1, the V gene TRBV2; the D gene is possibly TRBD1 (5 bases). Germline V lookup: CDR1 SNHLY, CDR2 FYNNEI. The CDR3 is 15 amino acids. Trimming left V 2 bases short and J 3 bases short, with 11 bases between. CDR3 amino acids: CASSERGVSYNEQFF. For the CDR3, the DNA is TGTGCCAGCAGTGAAAGGGGTGTTAGCTACAATGAGCAGTTCTTC. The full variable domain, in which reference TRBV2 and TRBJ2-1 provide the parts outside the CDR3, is EPEVTQTPSHQVTQMGQEVILRCVPISNHLYFYWYRQILGQKVEFLVSFYNNEISEKSEIFDDQFSVERPDGSNFTLKIRSTKLEDSAMYFCASSERGVSYNEQFFGPGTRLTVL.

The CDR3 DNA follows: TGTGCCAGTAGTATAACGGGGGGATACTACAATGAGCAGTTCTTC. It translates to CASSITGGYYNEQFF. This sequence joins TRBV19 and TRBJ2-1; 7 bases match TRBD2. J lost 3 bases, V lost 2 bases, and 4 bases had no gene match. This CDR3 has 15 amino acids. Germline loops: CDR1 LNHDA, CDR2 SQIVND (reference sequence).

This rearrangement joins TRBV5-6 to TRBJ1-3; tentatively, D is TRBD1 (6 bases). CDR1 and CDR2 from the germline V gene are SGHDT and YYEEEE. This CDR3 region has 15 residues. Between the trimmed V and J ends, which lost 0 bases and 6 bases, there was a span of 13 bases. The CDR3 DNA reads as TGTGCCAGCAGCTTGGTCAGGGGCAGCGAAAACACCATATATTTT. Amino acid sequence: CASSLVRGSENTIYF.

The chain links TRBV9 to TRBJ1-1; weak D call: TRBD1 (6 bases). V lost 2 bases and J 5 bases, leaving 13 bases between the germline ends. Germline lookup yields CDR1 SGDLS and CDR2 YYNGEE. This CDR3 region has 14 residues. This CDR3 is CASSVLQGVTEAFF. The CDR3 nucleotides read TGTGCCAGCAGCGTGCTACAGGGAGTGACTGAAGCTTTCTTT.

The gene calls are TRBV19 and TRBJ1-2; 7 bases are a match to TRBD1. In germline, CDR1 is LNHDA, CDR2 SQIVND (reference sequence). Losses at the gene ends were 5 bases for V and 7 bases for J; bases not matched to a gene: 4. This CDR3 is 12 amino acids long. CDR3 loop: CASSLTGFGYTF. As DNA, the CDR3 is TGTGCCAGTAGTTTGACAGGGTTTGGCTACACCTTC.

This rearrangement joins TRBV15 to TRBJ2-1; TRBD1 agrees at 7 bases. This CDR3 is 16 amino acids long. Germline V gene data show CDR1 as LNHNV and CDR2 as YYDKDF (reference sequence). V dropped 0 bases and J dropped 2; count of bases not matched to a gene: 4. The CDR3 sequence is CATSREGQTPYNEQFF. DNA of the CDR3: TGTGCCACCAGCAGAGAGGGACAGACCCCCTACAATGAGCAGTTCTTC.